Sequencing of this T cell receptor beta chain was carried out in a study of T cell responses to AZD1222 COVID-19 vaccine. Study-wide points: The donor cohort was predominantly white British with a female majority, and clonal diversity may have been underestimated. Spike-specific TCR breadth and depth went up after people got two AZD1222 doses. Without day 14 samples, only post-peak T cell repertoires were studied.

Clones were read by immunoSEQ multiplex PCR, and TCRdb kept only the in-frame ones, dropping some. The sample yields fewer than 110,000 clones, around 90% seen once. The germline gives CDR1 SGHTA, CDR2 FQGTGA. The CDR3 spans 15 residues. The ends were cut back, 5 bases at V and 2 bases at J, with 12 bases in the middle. Comment on this clone: The target antigen is unknown.

This clonotype was sampled from an adult in good health. The J gene is TRBJ2-2, the V gene TRBV7-3; D is possibly TRBD2 (6 bases). The starting material was peripheral blood, obtained on day 0 of AZD1222 vaccination. The CDR3 reads CASSRVGGNTGELFF. In DNA, the CDR3 is TGTGCCAGCAGCAGGGTGGGAGGAAACACCGGGGAGCTGTTTTTT.